The following is a T cell receptor (beta chain) sequence with its context. Losses at the gene ends were 6 bases for V and 7 bases for J; bases not matched to a gene: 12. The CDR3 is 15 amino acids. Looked up from germline, CDR1 is MNHEY and CDR2 is SVGAGI. The data were produced by immunoSEQ multiplex PCR, yet TCRdb's version contains in-frame clones alone and is incomplete. The table includes fewer than 450,000 clones, roughly 91% detected once. The entry originates in a study of blood T cell repertoires in COVID-19. As for the study in general: PBMCs, B-cell-depleted T cells, or T cells were the source of the cDNA or gDNA that made up the material.

Sequenced material: PBMCs or T cells enriched from blood (not recorded which). The source is a man aged 18 to 29 who had recovered from COVID-19. The V gene is TRBV6-5, the J gene TRBJ1-3; 7 nucleotides line up with TRBD1. CDR3 sequence reads: CASSSGQLGSNTIYF. The CDR3 coding sequence is TGTGCCAGCAGCTCGGGACAGCTAGGGAGTAACACCATATATTTT.